This T cell receptor beta chain was obtained from a study of T cells in Graves' hyperthyroidism and ophthalmopathy. Amplified TCR beta CDR3 regions derived from RNA transcripts. Using the HTBI primer set, a first-round RT-PCR was run on the TCR CDR3. Via MiXCR, TCRdb re-called the multiplex PCR reads, giving one row per CDR3 protein. This table holds under 350,000 distinct CDR3 sequences, over 20% found once. The CDR3 is 12 residues long. In germline, CDR1 is MNHNS, CDR2 SASEGT. The ends were cut back, 3 bases at V and 5 bases at J, with 7 bases in the middle. Sequences were obtained from blood. The chain employs TRBV6-1 and TRBJ2-5; D not certain. The clonotype was recovered from a woman in her forties or fifties with Graves' hyperthyroidism. CDR3 DNA sequence: TGTGCCAGCAGTGACTTCCAGGAGACCCAGTACTTC. It specifies CASSDFQETQYF.